These 11 T cell receptor beta chains were sequenced from one sample in a study of cytomegalovirus exposure and HLA in healthy donors. Vbeta (60) and Jbeta (13) primers were used in the PCR. Assay: immunoSEQ multiplex PCR; the TCRdb copy retains only in-frame clones and omits some. The sample consists of 100,000 or so clones, roughly 80% of them appearing once. Sequencing was performed on PBMCs. The source of these receptors is a man younger than 45 in good health and CMV-seropositive.

The chain is built from TRBV6-1 and TRBJ2-5; 7 nucleotides line up with TRBD1. The J call could be wrong; TRBJ2-7 is a better fit for the DNA end. This CDR3 contains 13 residues. CDR1 is MNHNS and CDR2 is SASEGT in the germline V gene. CDR3 amino acids: CASSIGTAYEQYF. The CDR3 DNA reads TGTGCCAGCAGTATAGGGACAGCCTACGAGCAGTACTTC.

The rearrangement links TRBV27 to TRBJ1-2; TRBD1 aligns across 8 bases. This CDR3 contains 15 residues. V trimming: 5 bases; J trimming: 8 bases; junction bases outside the gene matches: 13. In germline, CDR1 is MNHEY, CDR2 SMNVEV (reference sequence). Here the CDR3 reads CASSLRQGFASGYTF. CDR3 sequence (DNA): TGTGCCAGCAGTCTCAGACAGGGGTTCGCGTCGGGCTACACCTTC.

The V and J genes are TRBV6-5 and TRBJ1-4; D possibly corresponds to TRBD1 (6 bases). Germline assignment: CDR1 MNHEY and CDR2 SVGAGI. There are 15 residues in the CDR3. The V and J ends lost 4 bases and 6 bases respectively, with 15 bases between them. CDR3 protein: CASSSGGAPDEKLFF. DNA for the CDR3: TGTGCCAGCAGTTCGGGGGGGGCGCCGGATGAAAAACTGTTTTTT.

This clone has only a few counts. This chain connects TRBV30 to TRBJ2-3, with D possibly matching TRBD1 (6 bases). CDR1 and CDR2 from the germline V gene are GTSNPN and SVGIG (reference sequence). The CDR3 consists of 13 residues. V was cut by 2 bases and J by 9 bases, with 15 bases left in between. The chain's CDR3 is CAWSPGTGTTQYF. The CDR3 DNA reads as TGTGCCTGGAGTCCGGGTACAGGGACCACGCAGTATTTT.

The chain combines TRBV5-4 with TRBJ2-3; 12 bases are a match to TRBD2. CDR3 length: 17 amino acids. The J segment lost 1 base and the V segment lost 0 bases, leaving 3 bases of the junction unmatched. The germline V gene encodes CDR1 SGHNT and CDR2 YYREEE (reference sequence). The CDR3 nucleotides are TGTGCCAGCAGCTTGGTGCCTAGCGGGGGGGGCACAGATACGCAGTATTTT. This gives the protein CASSLVPSGGGTDTQYF.

This clone came up a few times. The chain links TRBV29-1 to TRBJ2-7; TRBD1 is a possible D gene (5 bases). The V gene's germline CDR1 is SQVTM and CDR2 ANQGSEA. The CDR3 contains 13 residues. V lost 7 bases and J lost 3, with 16 bases in between. The CDR3 protein is CSATTQGIYEQYF. In DNA, the CDR3 is TGCAGCGCCACAACGCAGGGAATCTACGAGCAGTACTTC.

This sequence joins TRBV11-3 and TRBJ2-5; TRBD2 is a possible D gene (6 bases). The V end lost 3 bases, the J end lost 2 bases, and 10 bases lay between the germline ends. CDR1 SGHNT and CDR2 YENEEA come from the germline V gene. The CDR3 has 14 residues. Written as DNA, the CDR3 is TGTGCCAGCAGCTTTGGGGGGAGACAAGAGACCCAGTACTTC. This translates into CASSFGGRQETQYF. The whole variable domain, remainder taken from reference TRBV11-3 and TRBJ2-5, is EAGVVQSPRYKIIEKKQPVAFWCNPISGHNTLYWYLQNLGQGPELLIRYENEEAVDDSQLPKDRFSAERLKGVDSTLKIQPAELGDSAVYLCASSFGGRQETQYFGPGTRLLVL.

This chain connects TRBV7-9 to TRBJ2-5; D is unresolved. The DNA end is more similar to TRBJ2-7, so the J call may be wrong. The CDR3 has 14 residues. Germline loops: CDR1 SEHNR, CDR2 FQNEAQ (reference sequence). CDR3 DNA: TGTGCCAGCAGCCCCACAGAATATCCCTACGAGCAGTACTTC. It codes for CASSPTEYPYEQYF.

J is TRBJ1-5 and V is TRBV28, with a tentative D call TRBD1 (6 bases). From germline, CDR1 is MDHEN and CDR2 SYDVKM. Trimming pared 6 bases from V and 1 base from J, leaving 22 bases between. CDR3 length: 18 amino acids. The DNA of the CDR3 is TGTGCCAGCAGAACGAAGACGGCAGGGGTCGAGAGCAATCAGCCCCAGCATTTT. Its protein is CASRTKTAGVESNQPQHF.

This clone turned up a few times. V gene TRBV9 combines with J gene TRBJ2-5; 7 bases are shared with TRBD2. The V gene's germline CDR1 is SGDLS and CDR2 YYNGEE. CDR3 length: 15 amino acids. Germline trimming cut 0 bases from V and 3 bases from J; bases unmatched to any gene: 5. The CDR3 loop is CASSVAIGGKETQYF. CDR3 DNA sequence: TGTGCCAGCAGCGTAGCTATCGGGGGGAAAGAGACCCAGTACTTC.

The chain uses TRBV2 and TRBJ2-6, with TRBD1 matching 8 bases. The CDR3 loop spans 17 amino acids. Germline loops: CDR1 SNHLY, CDR2 FYNNEI. The ends lost 3 bases at V and 0 bases at J; junction bases unmatched: 4. This CDR3 reads CASSETGVTSGANVLTF. In DNA form, the CDR3 reads TGTGCCAGCAGTGAGACAGGGGTTACCTCTGGGGCCAACGTCCTGACTTTC.